These 16 T cell receptor beta chains came from one sample sequenced in a study of shared clonotypes between healthy human individuals. Sequenced by immunoSEQ multiplex PCR; TCRdb stores in-frame clones only, minus some. The sample has 850,000 to 1,200,000 clones, around 74% seen once. The sequenced material came from memory CD4+ T cells sorted from blood. Sample subset: CD45RA-negative fraction. The receptors here all came from a man between 18 and 35 years old in good health.

The CDR3 spells CASSFDPGQNNSPLHF. The CDR3 nucleotides are TGTGCCAGCAGCTTCGACCCGGGACAGAATAATTCACCCCTCCACTTT. This chain joins TRBV13 and TRBJ1-6, with 7 nucleotides matching TRBD1. The CDR3 is 16 residues long. J gave up 5 bases and V 3 bases, and 7 bases lay outside the gene matches. Germline CDR1 is PRHDT and CDR2 is FYEKMQ (reference sequence).

The chain joins TRBV7-8 to TRBJ1-1; no clear D. This CDR3 has 13 residues. Germline CDR1 is SGHVS and CDR2 is FQNEAQ. The ends were cut back, 5 bases at V and 0 bases at J, with 7 bases in the middle. Written as DNA, the CDR3 is TGTGCCAGCAGCCCCCGGTTGAACACTGAAGCTTTCTTT. As protein: CASSPRLNTEAFF.

This clone was seen only a few times. The chain joins TRBV2 to TRBJ1-6, with D perhaps TRBD1 (5 bases). This CDR3 has 14 amino acids. Trimming shortened V by 5 bases and J by 7 bases, and 12 bases separated the two germline ends. CDR1 and CDR2 from the germline V gene are SNHLY and FYNNEI. As DNA, the CDR3 is TGTGCCAGCAGTTATGGGACTCAGAATTCACCCCTCCACTTT. Its translation is CASSYGTQNSPLHF.

This clone has a handful of counts. This chain uses TRBV18 with TRBJ1-2; 7 nucleotides match TRBD1. Germline loops: CDR1 KGHSH, CDR2 LQKENI. The CDR3 extends over 13 amino acids. The J segment lost 5 bases and the V segment lost 3 bases, leaving 3 bases of the junction unmatched. CDR3 protein: CASSPDRVYGYTF. The CDR3 region has the DNA TGTGCCAGCTCACCCGACAGGGTGTATGGCTACACCTTC.

This chain connects TRBV19 to TRBJ1-2; the D is unclear. CDR1 is LNHDA and CDR2 is SQIVND in the germline V gene (reference sequence). CDR3 size: 13 residues. The V end lost 1 base, the J end lost 11 bases, and 14 bases lay between the germline ends. This CDR3 is CASSIATGGRYTF. CDR3 nucleotides: TGTGCCAGTAGTATAGCGACGGGAGGCAGATACACCTTC.

The chain combines TRBV7-9 with TRBJ2-1; 8 positions agree with TRBD2. Per germline, CDR1 SEHNR and CDR2 FQNEAQ (reference sequence). The CDR3 is 15 residues long. V lost 1 base, J lost 6 bases, and 5 bases stayed unmatched. The CDR3, as DNA: TGTGCCAGCAGCTTAGGGGCGGGAGGCCCCAATGAGCAGTTCTTC. It is translated as CASSLGAGGPNEQFF.

The chain is built from TRBV7-3 and TRBJ2-2, with TRBD2 as a possible D gene (6 bases). The CDR3 is 15 residues long. V was pared by 2 bases and J by 1 base, with 8 bases between. Germline CDR1 SGHTA, CDR2 FQGTGA. Here the CDR3 reads CASSLVGGNTGELFF. The CDR3, as DNA: TGTGCCAGCAGCTTAGTCGGGGGGAACACCGGGGAGCTGTTTTTT.

The chain employs TRBV19 and TRBJ1-6, with D maybe TRBD1 (5 bases). The ends were cut back, 4 bases at V and 5 bases at J, with 9 bases in the middle. This CDR3 contains 14 residues. Germline loops: CDR1 LNHDA, CDR2 SQIVND (reference sequence). This chain's CDR3 is CASSRGFDNSPLHF. Here the CDR3 DNA reads TGTGCCAGTAGTAGGGGGTTTGATAATTCACCCCTCCACTTT.

V is TRBV5-1 and J is TRBJ2-1; no firm D call. The CDR3 sequence is 13 residues long. Germline CDR1 and CDR2: SGHRS and YFSETQ. V was cut by 2 bases and J by 5 bases, with 8 bases left in between. CDR3 amino acids: CASSFSTHNEQFF. For the CDR3, the DNA is TGCGCCAGCAGCTTCTCGACCCACAATGAGCAGTTCTTC.

The rearrangement links TRBV30 to TRBJ1-4; D is possibly TRBD1 (5 bases). The V and J ends lost 6 bases and 0 bases respectively, with 8 bases between them. Germline values: CDR1 GTSNPN, CDR2 SVGIG (reference sequence). The CDR3 has 13 residues. For the CDR3, the DNA is TGTGCCTGTCAGGGCTCAACTAATGAAAAACTGTTTTTT. This gives the protein CACQGSTNEKLFF.

CDR3 loop: CASTVGSGRETQYF. DNA of the CDR3: TGTGCCAGCACTGTGGGGTCAGGGAGAGAGACCCAGTACTTC. The V and J genes are TRBV28 and TRBJ2-5; D is possibly TRBD1 or TRBD2 (5 bases each). This CDR3 region has 14 residues. CDR1 is MDHEN, CDR2 SYDVKM, per germline. Trimming took off 7 bases at V and 4 bases at J, with 16 bases between the two ends.

The genes are TRBV7-9 and TRBJ2-5, with 11 bases identical to TRBD2. This CDR3 has 14 residues. The V gene end was trimmed by 4 bases and the J gene end by 4 bases; junction bases not matched to a gene: 2. Germline V gene lookup returns CDR1 SEHNR and CDR2 FQNEAQ (reference sequence). Here the CDR3 reads CASSYGTSGETQYF. In DNA, the CDR3 is TGTGCCAGCAGCTACGGGACTAGCGGAGAGACCCAGTACTTC.

The chain recombines TRBV18 with TRBJ2-5, with TRBD1 as a possible D gene (6 bases). This CDR3 comprises 15 residues. V lost 6 bases and J lost 1, with 15 bases in between. Germline lookup yields CDR1 KGHSH and CDR2 LQKENI. CDR3 coding DNA: TGTGCCAGCTCGCTTAATACAGGGTTCCAAGAGACCCAGTACTTC. It is translated as CASSLNTGFQETQYF.

V is TRBV20-1 and J is TRBJ2-7, with D unresolved. Germline CDR1 and CDR2: DFQATT and SNEGSKA (reference sequence). V dropped 5 bases and J dropped 2 bases, with 7 bases sitting between them. The length of the CDR3 is 11 residues. The CDR3 sequence: CSALQTYEQYF. CDR3 bases: TGCAGTGCTTTACAGACCTACGAGCAGTACTTC.

This chain links TRBV14 with TRBJ2-5; D uncertain. CDR1 is SGHDN, CDR2 FVKESK, per germline. The CDR3 has 12 residues. The V end lost 4 bases, the J end lost 5 bases, and 8 bases lay between the germline ends. The CDR3 nucleotides read TGTGCCAGCAGCCGGCCTTGGGAGACCCAGTACTTC. Translating it yields CASSRPWETQYF.

The chain carries TRBV30 and TRBJ1-3, with D unresolved. V gave up 1 base and J gave up 2 bases, with 6 bases separating them. The germline V gene encodes CDR1 GTSNPN and CDR2 SVGIG (reference sequence). The CDR3 runs 13 residues. CDR3 sequence reads: CAWSANTGNTIYF. Here the CDR3 DNA reads TGTGCCTGGAGTGCCAACACTGGAAACACCATATATTTT.